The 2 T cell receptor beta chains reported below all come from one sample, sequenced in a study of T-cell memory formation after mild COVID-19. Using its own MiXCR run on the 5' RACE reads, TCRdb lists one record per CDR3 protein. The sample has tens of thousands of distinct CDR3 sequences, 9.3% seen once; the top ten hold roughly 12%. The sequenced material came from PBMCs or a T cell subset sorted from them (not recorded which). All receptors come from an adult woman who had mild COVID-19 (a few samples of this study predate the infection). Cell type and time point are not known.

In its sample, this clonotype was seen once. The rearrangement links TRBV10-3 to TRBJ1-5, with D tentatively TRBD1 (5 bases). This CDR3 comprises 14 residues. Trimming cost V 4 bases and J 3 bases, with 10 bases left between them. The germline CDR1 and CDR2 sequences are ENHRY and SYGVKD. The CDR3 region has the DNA TGTGCCATCAGTGGGGCCAGGGCCAATCAGCCCCAGCATTTT. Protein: CAISGARANQPQHF.

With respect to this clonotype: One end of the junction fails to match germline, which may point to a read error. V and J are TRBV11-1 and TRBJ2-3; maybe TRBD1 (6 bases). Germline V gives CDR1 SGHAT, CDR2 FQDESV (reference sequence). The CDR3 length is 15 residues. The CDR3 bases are TGTGCCGGCAGGAACAGGGCGTGGGGCACAGATACGCAGTATTTT. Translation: CAGRNRAWGTDTQYF.